These 18 T cell receptor beta chains originate from one sample sequenced in a study of cytomegalovirus exposure and HLA in healthy donors. Primers included in the PCR were 60 Vbeta and 13 Jbeta primers. This table comes from immunoSEQ multiplex PCR, and its TCRdb copy is limited to in-frame clones, with some not included. The table lists about 78,000 clones, 70% to 85% of them singletons, with roughly 2.3% in the top ten. The sequencing input was PBMCs. These receptor sequences come from a woman between 45 and 65 years old in good health and CMV-seronegative.

This clone was picked up a small number of times. The rearrangement joins TRBV9 to TRBJ1-5; 7 positions match TRBD1. The V segment lost 0 bases and the J segment 0 bases; nucleotides outside the gene matches: 0. The germline V gene has CDR1 SGDLS and CDR2 YYNGEE. This CDR3 has 15 amino acids. The CDR3 sequence is CASSVGTGSNQPQHF. CDR3 in DNA: TGTGCCAGCAGCGTAGGGACAGGTAGCAATCAGCCCCAGCATTTT.

The chain joins TRBV29-1 to TRBJ2-1; TRBD2 agrees at 9 bases. CDR1 is SQVTM and CDR2 is ANQGSEA in the germline V gene. This CDR3 region has 14 residues. The J segment lost 5 bases and the V segment lost 7 bases, leaving 9 bases of the junction unmatched. The CDR3 protein is CSGTGTSLDNEQFF. CDR3 nucleotide sequence: TGCAGCGGTACCGGGACTAGCCTTGACAATGAGCAGTTCTTC.

The chain combines TRBV7-2 with TRBJ1-4; D gene unclear. Trimming left V 2 bases short and J 1 base short, with 8 bases between. Per germline, CDR1 SGHTA and CDR2 FQGNSA. CDR3 length equals 15 residues. The CDR3 DNA reads TGTGCCAGCAGCTTATCGGGAGTAACTAATGAAAAACTGTTTTTT. Translating gives CASSLSGVTNEKLFF.

The chain joins TRBV4-1 to TRBJ2-2; D gene unclear. CDR3 length: 14 amino acids. V was shortened by 1 base and J by 5 bases, with 8 bases between the two germline ends. Per germline, CDR1 MGHRA and CDR2 YSYEKL. CDR3 sequence (DNA): TGCGCCAGCAGCCAAGTTGGCTCTACCGGGGAGCTGTTTTTT. Translation gives CASSQVGSTGELFF.

The chain recombines TRBV7-9 with TRBJ2-3, with D possibly TRBD2 on 5 matching bases. Trimming shortened V by 5 bases and J by 2 bases, and 17 bases separated the two germline ends. This CDR3 comprises 16 residues. Germline V CDR1 and CDR2: SEHNR, FQNEAQ (reference sequence). The CDR3: CASSPPNEGHTDTQYF. The CDR3 DNA reads TGTGCCAGCAGCCCCCCGAATGAGGGCCACACAGATACGCAGTATTTT.

Here the CDR3 DNA reads TGCGCCAGCAGGCCTAAGCGGGGGGGCTCCTACAATGAGCAGTTCTTC. Translated, it gives CASRPKRGGSYNEQFF. The V gene is TRBV4-1, the J gene TRBJ2-1, with TRBD2 identical over 10 bases. Germline CDR1 reads MGHRA; CDR2 reads YSYEKL. V gave up 6 bases and J gave up 0 bases; unmatched junction bases: 5. The CDR3 is made up of 16 amino acids.

This clone was seen a single time. A junction end diverges from the germline sequence, so it may reflect a read error. The identical CDR3 is also encoded by other nucleotide sequences in the sample. V usage is TRBV2 and J usage is TRBJ2-7; 8 nucleotides line up with TRBD2. The CDR3 totals 14 residues. The germline V gene has CDR1 SNHLY and CDR2 FYNNEI. The CDR3 DNA reads as TGTGCTAGCAGTGAAGCCGGGAGGGATCACGAGCAGTACTTC. Its translation: CASSEAGRDHEQYF.

V is TRBV6-5 and J is TRBJ1-4; 8 bases map to TRBD1. Looked up from germline, CDR1 is MNHEY and CDR2 is SVGAGI. The CDR3 contains 15 residues. With V trimmed by 5 bases and J by 7 bases, 9 bases remained unmatched. This chain's CDR3 is CASSRQGLRGEKLFF. CDR3 in DNA: TGTGCCAGCAGTCGACAGGGGCTCCGGGGTGAAAAACTGTTTTTT.

A single count supports this clone. CDR3 sequence (DNA): TGTGCCACCAGCAGAGGTATAACAGGGGGGCCTTACAATGAGCAGTTCTTC. Its translation: CATSRGITGGPYNEQFF. The chain has TRBV15 and TRBJ2-1, with 8 bases identical to TRBD1. V dropped 1 base and J dropped 4; count of bases not matched to a gene: 9. Germline V gene lookup returns CDR1 LNHNV and CDR2 YYDKDF (reference sequence). This CDR3 region has 17 residues.

This chain uses TRBV30 with TRBJ1-1, with D tentatively TRBD1 (6 bases). The CDR3 has 17 amino acids. The V end was cut by 3 bases, the J end by 0 bases, with 20 bases between. The V gene's germline CDR1 is GTSNPN and CDR2 SVGIG (reference sequence). As DNA, the CDR3 is TGTGCCTGGAGCATACCTCGCGGGGGGGACATGAACACTGAAGCTTTCTTT. Amino acids: CAWSIPRGGDMNTEAFF.

This sequence joins TRBV30 and TRBJ1-5; D is uncertain. Germline V gene sequence: CDR1 GTSNPN, CDR2 SVGIG (reference sequence). The CDR3 sequence is 13 residues long. V lost 1 base to trimming and J lost 6 bases, with 10 bases between them. The CDR3 DNA follows: TGTGCCTGGAGTGCGAGGGAAGGTCAGCCCCAGCATTTT. Translated: CAWSAREGQPQHF.

In its sample, this clone was seen a few times. The rearrangement links TRBV11-3 to TRBJ2-7; tentatively, D is TRBD2 (6 bases). Germline loops: CDR1 SGHNT, CDR2 YENEEA. There are 15 residues in the CDR3. Trimming stripped 4 bases from V and 3 bases from J, with 16 bases between. The CDR3 region has the DNA TGTGCCAGCAGCTCCGGGACTTCCCTGGGCTACGAGCAGTACTTC. This codes for CASSSGTSLGYEQYF. The full variable domain, in which reference TRBV11-3 and TRBJ2-7 provide the parts outside the CDR3, is EAGVVQSPRYKIIEKKQPVAFWCNPISGHNTLYWYLQNLGQGPELLIRYENEEAVDDSQLPKDRFSAERLKGVDSTLKIQPAELGDSAVYLCASSSGTSLGYEQYFGPGTRLTVT.

The chain uses TRBV2 and TRBJ1-1; 7 nucleotides agree with TRBD1. The V gene end was trimmed by 9 bases and the J gene end by 1 base; junction bases not matched to a gene: 8. The germline V gene has CDR1 SNHLY and CDR2 FYNNEI. The CDR3 length is 14 residues. As DNA, the CDR3 is TGTGCCAGGACTGAGACAGGGTCGAACACTGAAGCTTTCTTT. It yields the protein CARTETGSNTEAFF.

V usage is TRBV7-9 and J usage is TRBJ1-5; 9 bases line up with TRBD1. With 5 bases clipped from V and 2 bases from J, the junction kept 1 base outside the gene matches. From germline, CDR1 is SEHNR and CDR2 FQNEAQ (reference sequence). The CDR3 loop spans 14 amino acids. The CDR3 loop is CASSRTGGNQPQHF. For the CDR3, the DNA is TGTGCCAGCAGCAGGACAGGGGGCAATCAGCCCCAGCATTTT.

Worth noting for this clone: One end of the junction does not line up with germline, which may come from a read error. The chain is built from TRBV7-7 and TRBJ2-1, with TRBD1 identical over 12 bases. The CDR3 is 14 amino acids. Germline assignment: CDR1 SSHAT and CDR2 FNYEAQ (reference sequence). The CDR3 loop is CASSRGTGGDEQFF. The CDR3 coding sequence is TGTGCTAGCAGCCGCGGGACAGGGGGCGATGAGCAGTTCTTC.

This chain links TRBV25-1 with TRBJ1-4, with D possibly TRBD1 on 5 matching bases. Trimming shortened V by 1 base and J by 0 bases, and 9 bases separated the two germline ends. The CDR3 has 16 residues. Germline V gives CDR1 MGHDK, CDR2 SYGVNS. CDR3: CASSESGTATNEKLFF. For the CDR3, the DNA is TGTGCCAGCAGTGAATCAGGGACTGCAACTAATGAAAAACTGTTTTTT.

This clone was detected only once. The chain employs TRBV5-4 and TRBJ2-5; 7 bases line up with TRBD2. Germline V gene data show CDR1 as SGHNT and CDR2 as YYREEE (reference sequence). V was clipped by 4 bases and J by 4 bases; unmatched bases: 16. The CDR3 runs to 17 residues. CDR3 amino acids: CASSRGGTQGVGETQYF. The CDR3 DNA is TGTGCCAGCAGCCGCGGGGGTACGCAGGGAGTAGGAGAGACCCAGTACTTC.

The chain has TRBV6-5 and TRBJ2-5; TRBD2 is a possible D gene (6 bases). The J call is uncertain, as TRBJ2-7 better fits the DNA end. The V gene's germline CDR1 is MNHEY and CDR2 SVGAGI. CDR3 length equals 12 residues. This chain's CDR3 is CASSSGLDEQYF. CDR3 nucleotides: TGTGCCAGCAGCTCGGGACTCGACGAGCAGTACTTC.